This T cell receptor (beta chain) stems from a study of CD8+ T cells in alopecia areata. The CDR3 is made up of 13 amino acids. Germline values: CDR1 SEHNR, CDR2 FQNEAQ (reference sequence). Trimming pared 4 bases from V and 4 bases from J, leaving 10 bases between. Isolated RNA was reverse transcribed into cDNA used as the sequencing template. Here immunoSEQ multiplex PCR was the method, and the copy in TCRdb shows in-frame clones only, minus some. The table lists 95,000 to 150,000 clones, about 59% of them singletons, with approximately 5.1% in the top ten. As to treatment: oral pan-JAK inhibitor, 5-10 mg twice daily. In this sample, this clone turned up a few times.

This specimen consisted of CD4+ T cells sorted from blood, obtained at week 4, from a patient treated with tofacitinib. The source is a human donor with alopecia areata. This sequence joins TRBV7-9 and TRBJ1-1; no firm D call. The CDR3 region has the DNA TGTGCCAGCAGCTCGAGGGTGGGCACTGAAGCTTTCTTT. Translation: CASSSRVGTEAFF.